Below are 29 T cell receptor beta chains sequenced from a single sample in a study of cytomegalovirus exposure and HLA in healthy donors (dated by TCRdb to 2017 to 2019). The library relied on the immunoSEQ multiplex PCR assay. The multiplex PCR relied on a mix of 60 forward primers for TCR Vbeta segments and 13 reverse primers for TCR Jbeta segments. The immuneACCESS repertoire file appears here via TCRdb, limited to in-frame rearrangements. These files lack a portion of the clones; in checked studies, under half of the deficit traces to unresolved V genes, and the cause of the others is not known. This sample lists roughly 140,000 clones; more than 60% were detected once. The ten largest account for over 2.5% of the sample. Sequencing used PBMCs. Receptor source: a male donor in good health and CMV-seronegative.

This clone was seen only a few times. The V call is TRBV7-2, the J call TRBJ2-7; TRBD2 aligns across 12 bases. CDR3 size: 17 residues. The V segment lost 1 base and the J segment 2 bases; nucleotides outside the gene matches: 6. Germline values: CDR1 SGHTA, CDR2 FQGNSA. The CDR3 region has the DNA TGTGCCAGCAGCTTAGGGGGACTAGCGGGTTCTCCCTACGAGCAGTACTTC. It translates to CASSLGGLAGSPYEQYF.

The CDR3 coding sequence is TGTGCCAGTAGGAGGGACAGGGATTCACCCCTCCACTTT. The encoded protein is CASRRDRDSPLHF. The chain carries TRBV19 and TRBJ1-6; 9 bases agree with TRBD1. The germline gives CDR1 LNHDA, CDR2 SQIVND (reference sequence). The CDR3 contains 13 residues. The trim removed 6 bases at V and 8 bases at J, leaving 2 bases unmatched. Using reference TRBV19 and TRBJ1-6 for the parts outside the CDR3, the full variable domain is DGGITQSPKYLFRKEGQNVTLSCEQNLNHDAMYWYRQDPGQGLRLIYYSQIVNDFQKGDIAEGYSVSREKKESFPLTVTSAQKNPTAFYLCASRRDRDSPLHFGNGTRLTVT.

The genes are TRBV21-1 and TRBJ1-1; TRBD1 is the table's D call, not checked against the DNA. TRBV21-1 is a pseudogene locus. This CDR3 contains 15 residues. The CDR3 region is CASSTRTGRLPEAFF. DNA for the CDR3: TGTGCCAGCAGCACTCGGACAGGGCGGTTGCCTGAAGCTTTCTTT.

This clone was picked up a small number of times. This chain uses TRBV5-6 with TRBJ2-5, with no clear D. Trimming removed 5 bases from V and 6 bases from J, with 14 bases in between. There are 13 residues in the CDR3. Germline lookup yields CDR1 SGHDT and CDR2 YYEEEE. Here the CDR3 reads CASRNTEIQTQYF. The CDR3 nucleotides are TGTGCCAGCAGGAATACAGAGATCCAGACCCAGTACTTC.

This chain connects TRBV5-8 to TRBJ2-7, with TRBD1 matching over 11 bases. J lost 4 bases, V lost 4 bases, and 7 bases had no gene match. Germline CDR1 reads SGHTS; CDR2 reads YDEGEE. This CDR3 spans 15 amino acids. The CDR3 DNA follows: TGTGCCAGCAGCGACCGGGACAGGGGGAGATACGAGCAGTACTTC. The encoded protein is CASSDRDRGRYEQYF.

V and J are TRBV7-8 and TRBJ1-3, with a possible D match to TRBD1 (5 bases). The V gene's germline CDR1 is SGHVS and CDR2 FQNEAQ. The CDR3 runs to 17 residues. Between the trimmed V and J ends, which lost 0 bases and 4 bases, there was a span of 16 bases. CDR3 region: CASSLAGSTVFGNTIYF. DNA of the CDR3: TGTGCCAGCAGCTTAGCGGGGTCGACAGTCTTCGGAAACACCATATATTTT.

The gene calls are TRBV5-1 and TRBJ1-1, with no clear D. This CDR3 has 12 residues. Trimming stripped 2 bases from V and 11 bases from J, with 13 bases between. Looked up from germline, CDR1 is SGHRS and CDR2 is YFSETQ. The CDR3 sequence is CASSLPPGLAFF. CDR3 nucleotides: TGCGCCAGCAGCTTACCCCCGGGGTTGGCTTTCTTT.

The chain has TRBV7-9 and TRBJ1-1; D remains unclear. The V end was cut by 8 bases, the J end by 2 bases, with 9 bases between. Germline CDR1 SEHNR, CDR2 FQNEAQ (reference sequence). The CDR3 loop spans 12 amino acids. The CDR3: CASQEGNTEAFF. CDR3 bases: TGTGCCAGCCAGGAGGGTAACACTGAAGCTTTCTTT. Full variable domain (rest looked up from reference TRBV7-9 and TRBJ1-1): DTGVSQNPRHKITKRGQNVTFRCDPISEHNRLYWYRQTLGQGPEFLTYFQNEAQLEKSRLLSDRFSAERPKGSFSTLEIQRTEQGDSAMYLCASQEGNTEAFFGQGTRLTVV.

The V gene is TRBV18, the J gene TRBJ2-7, with 9 bases identical to TRBD1. Germline V gives CDR1 KGHSH, CDR2 LQKENI. This CDR3 is built from 15 residues. Unmatched junction bases numbered 11, after V lost 6 bases and J lost 5 bases. The DNA for the CDR3 is TGTGCCAGCTCCATGTTACGGACAGGGGAAAACGAGCAGTACTTC. It codes for CASSMLRTGENEQYF.

The gene calls are TRBV19 and TRBJ1-5; TRBD1 might be the D (6 bases). The V end was cut by 2 bases, the J end by 3 bases, with 11 bases between. The CDR3 totals 15 residues. Germline V CDR1 and CDR2: LNHDA, SQIVND (reference sequence). The CDR3 reads CASSILDSPNQPQHF. CDR3 in DNA: TGTGCCAGTAGTATACTGGACAGCCCCAATCAGCCCCAGCATTTT. Looking up the rest from reference TRBV19 and TRBJ1-5 gives the full variable domain: DGGITQSPKYLFRKEGQNVTLSCEQNLNHDAMYWYRQDPGQGLRLIYYSQIVNDFQKGDIAEGYSVSREKKESFPLTVTSAQKNPTAFYLCASSILDSPNQPQHFGDGTRLSIL.

This rearrangement joins TRBV5-1 to TRBJ2-3; D is unresolved. With 1 base removed from V and 6 bases from J, the gap between germline ends came to 15 bases. The CDR3 totals 15 residues. The germline CDR1 and CDR2 sequences are SGHRS and YFSETQ. In nucleotides, the CDR3 is TGCGCCAGCAGCTTGATGGGCTCCTTACGGGATACGCAGTATTTT. Protein sequence: CASSLMGSLRDTQYF.

The chain couples TRBV29-1 to TRBJ1-2; 7 bases map to TRBD1. The CDR3 spans 14 residues. Germline V lookup: CDR1 SQVTM, CDR2 ANQGSEA. The ends lost 5 bases at V and 0 bases at J; junction bases unmatched: 6. The CDR3 nucleotides read TGCAGCGTTCCAACAGGGGCGTCTAACTATGGCTACACCTTC. It specifies CSVPTGASNYGYTF.

This clone has only one observation. This chain links TRBV29-1 with TRBJ1-3; D is possibly TRBD1 (5 bases). The CDR3 spans 16 residues. Germline loops: CDR1 SQVTM, CDR2 ANQGSEA. V lost 1 base and J lost 7, with 20 bases in between. The CDR3 protein is CSVEGGVGGIPNTIYF. In DNA, the CDR3 is TGCAGCGTTGAAGGAGGGGTCGGGGGAATACCTAACACCATATATTTT.

The V call is TRBV7-9, the J call TRBJ1-5; 7 positions match TRBD1. There are 16 residues in the CDR3. J was trimmed by 0 bases and V by 5 bases; bases with no gene match: 7. CDR1 and CDR2 (germline): SEHNR, FQNEAQ (reference sequence). Here the CDR3 DNA reads TGTGCCAGCAGCCCCGGGACAGATAATAGCAATCAGCCCCAGCATTTT. This encodes CASSPGTDNSNQPQHF.

The chain is built from TRBV28 and TRBJ1-1, with D maybe TRBD1 (5 bases). The V gene lost 6 bases and the J gene lost 1 base, with 18 bases spanning the gap. This CDR3 contains 16 residues. Germline CDR1 is MDHEN and CDR2 is SYDVKM. The CDR3 nucleotides are TGTGCCAGCAGACCGACTGTGGCAGGGAAGAACACTGAAGCTTTCTTT. This translates into CASRPTVAGKNTEAFF.

A few counts support this clone. The chain has TRBV2 and TRBJ1-5; 7 nucleotides match TRBD1. The CDR3 has 14 amino acids. Germline trimming cut 7 bases from V and 0 bases from J; bases unmatched to any gene: 3. Germline loops: CDR1 SNHLY, CDR2 FYNNEI. CDR3 loop: CASKGAYSNQPQHF. The CDR3, as DNA: TGTGCCAGCAAGGGGGCTTATAGCAATCAGCCCCAGCATTTT. The complete variable domain, with remaining parts taken from reference TRBV2 and TRBJ1-5, reads EPEVTQTPSHQVTQMGQEVILRCVPISNHLYFYWYRQILGQKVEFLVSFYNNEISEKSEIFDDQFSVERPDGSNFTLKIRSTKLEDSAMYFCASKGAYSNQPQHFGDGTRLSIL.

This clone was seen a handful of times. V and J are TRBV27 and TRBJ2-6; D gene ambiguous. Germline lookup yields CDR1 MNHEY and CDR2 SMNVEV (reference sequence). CDR3 length equals 13 residues. The V gene lost 8 bases and the J gene lost 2 bases, with 7 bases spanning the gap. Here the CDR3 reads CASSEAGANVLTF. CDR3 bases: TGTGCCAGCTCTGAGGCTGGGGCCAACGTCCTGACTTTC. The complete variable domain, with remaining parts taken from reference TRBV27 and TRBJ2-6, reads EAQVTQNPRYLITVTGKKLTVTCSQNMNHEYMSWYRQDPGLGLRQIYYSMNVEVTDKGDVPEGYKVSRKEKRNFPLILESPSPNQTSLYFCASSEAGANVLTFGAGSRLTVL.

This clone has just a few counts. The chain employs TRBV7-2 and TRBJ2-3; 9 bases map to TRBD1. The germline CDR1 and CDR2 sequences are SGHTA and FQGNSA. V lost 5 bases and J lost 0; bases outside the gene matches: 6. The CDR3 spans 16 residues. Here the CDR3 reads CASSAGQGGSTDTQYF. CDR3 DNA sequence: TGTGCCAGCAGCGCGGGACAGGGAGGGAGCACAGATACGCAGTATTTT.

The rearrangement uses TRBV9 and TRBJ1-2, with D possibly being TRBD1 (5 bases). The V gene's germline CDR1 is SGDLS and CDR2 YYNGEE. The V gene lost 0 bases and the J gene lost 4 bases, with 28 bases spanning the gap. The CDR3 runs 20 residues. CDR3 sequence: CASSVAVDPGLSNDGYGYTF. CDR3 DNA: TGTGCCAGCAGCGTAGCCGTCGACCCGGGACTTTCTAATGACGGCTATGGCTACACCTTC.

The V and J genes are TRBV7-9 and TRBJ1-5, with 12 positions matching TRBD1. This CDR3 has 17 residues. Trimming took 2 bases from V and 4 from J; bases not matched to a gene: 6. The V gene's germline CDR1 is SEHNR and CDR2 FQNEAQ (reference sequence). In nucleotides, the CDR3 is TGTGCCAGCAGCTTATCTAGGGACAGGGGGCCTAATCAGCCCCAGCATTTT. Encoded protein: CASSLSRDRGPNQPQHF.

V and J are TRBV30 and TRBJ2-5; 10 bases are shared with TRBD1. The J call may be incorrect, as the DNA end agrees better with TRBJ2-7. The CDR3 has 14 amino acids. Germline V CDR1 and CDR2: GTSNPN, SVGIG (reference sequence). The CDR3, as DNA: TGTGCCTGGAGCAGCCGGGACAGGGGCTACGAGCAGTACTTC. This sequence encodes CAWSSRDRGYEQYF.

The CDR3 reads CASSLGGQPNTEAFF. CDR3 DNA: TGCGCCAGCAGCTTGGGGGGGCAGCCAAACACTGAAGCTTTCTTT. The V and J genes are TRBV4-1 and TRBJ1-1, with D tentatively TRBD1 (6 bases). Germline V gene lookup returns CDR1 MGHRA and CDR2 YSYEKL. The CDR3 consists of 15 residues. V lost 5 bases and J 2 bases, leaving 15 bases between the germline ends.

The gene calls are TRBV27 and TRBJ2-5; D is possibly TRBD2 (6 bases). The length of the CDR3 is 13 residues. The V end was cut by 3 bases, the J end by 4 bases, with 9 bases between. Germline values: CDR1 MNHEY, CDR2 SMNVEV (reference sequence). The CDR3 loop reads CASSLLRGETQYF. The CDR3 DNA follows: TGTGCCAGCAGTTTGCTGCGGGGAGAGACCCAGTACTTC.

This rearrangement joins TRBV6-1 to TRBJ2-1, with TRBD1 matching 11 bases. Germline trimming cut 7 bases from V and 6 bases from J; bases unmatched to any gene: 8. CDR3 length equals 15 residues. Germline CDR1 is MNHNS and CDR2 is SASEGT. The DNA of the CDR3 is TGTGCCAGCATAAGGGGACAGGGGGATGCCAATGAGCAGTTCTTC. Protein: CASIRGQGDANEQFF.

The rearrangement joins TRBV4-2 to TRBJ2-3, with TRBD2 matching over 7 bases. The CDR3 sequence is 15 residues long. Unmatched junction bases numbered 11, after V lost 4 bases and J lost 7 bases. Germline V CDR1 and CDR2: LGHNA, YNFKEQ. CDR3 sequence: CASSPRESGVNTQYF. CDR3 in DNA: TGTGCCAGCAGCCCGCGGGAGTCGGGTGTGAATACGCAGTATTTT.

The chain is built from TRBV5-1 and TRBJ2-1, with 9 bases identical to TRBD2. The length of the CDR3 is 15 residues. Looked up from germline, CDR1 is SGHRS and CDR2 is YFSETQ. Trimming cost V 4 bases and J 5 bases; bases outside gene matches: 7. Here the CDR3 DNA reads TGCGCCAGCAGCCCGACGGCGGGGGGGCACAATGAGCAGTTCTTC. Its translation is CASSPTAGGHNEQFF.

This clone was counted a single time. V is TRBV27 and J is TRBJ1-1; tentative D call: TRBD1 (6 bases). Germline V gene sequence: CDR1 MNHEY, CDR2 SMNVEV (reference sequence). V lost 3 bases to trimming and J lost 6 bases, with 14 bases between them. The CDR3 runs to 14 residues. CDR3 sequence (DNA): TGTGCCAGCAGTTTCGATACAGGGTCGCCTGAAGCTTTCTTT. Its protein product is CASSFDTGSPEAFF.

The chain uses TRBV10-3 and TRBJ2-1, with TRBD1 matching 7 bases. This CDR3 is 16 amino acids long. V was clipped by 4 bases and J by 5 bases; unmatched bases: 11. CDR1 is ENHRY and CDR2 is SYGVKD in the germline V gene. In nucleotides, the CDR3 is TGTGCCATCAGTGGACAGGGAGATCAATTCAACAATGAGCAGTTCTTC. Protein product: CAISGQGDQFNNEQFF.

This sequence joins TRBV7-3 and TRBJ2-7; a weak D match, TRBD2 (7 bases). The CDR3 runs 17 residues. The V and J ends lost 1 base and 5 bases respectively, with 21 bases between them. The germline CDR1 and CDR2 sequences are SGHTA and FQGTGA. The CDR3, as DNA: TGTGCCAGCAGCTTAAGTAGCGGTCTGGGGGGGGGCCACGAGCAGTACTTC. This encodes CASSLSSGLGGGHEQYF.